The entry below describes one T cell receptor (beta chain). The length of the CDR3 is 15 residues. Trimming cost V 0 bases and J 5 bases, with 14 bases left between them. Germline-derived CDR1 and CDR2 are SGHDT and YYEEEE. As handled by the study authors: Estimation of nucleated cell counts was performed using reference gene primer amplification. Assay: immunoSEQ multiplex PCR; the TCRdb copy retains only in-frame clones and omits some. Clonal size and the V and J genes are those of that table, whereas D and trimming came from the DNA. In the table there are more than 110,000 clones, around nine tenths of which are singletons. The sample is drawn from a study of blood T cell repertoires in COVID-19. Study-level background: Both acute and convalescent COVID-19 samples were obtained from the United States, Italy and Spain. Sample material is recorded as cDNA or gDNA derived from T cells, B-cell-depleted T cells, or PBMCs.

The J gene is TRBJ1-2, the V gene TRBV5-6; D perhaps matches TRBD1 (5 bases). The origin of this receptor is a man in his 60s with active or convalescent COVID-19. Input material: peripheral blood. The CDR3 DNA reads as TGTGCCAGCAGCTTGGGAGATAGGGGCCCATATGGCTACACCTTC. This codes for CASSLGDRGPYGYTF.